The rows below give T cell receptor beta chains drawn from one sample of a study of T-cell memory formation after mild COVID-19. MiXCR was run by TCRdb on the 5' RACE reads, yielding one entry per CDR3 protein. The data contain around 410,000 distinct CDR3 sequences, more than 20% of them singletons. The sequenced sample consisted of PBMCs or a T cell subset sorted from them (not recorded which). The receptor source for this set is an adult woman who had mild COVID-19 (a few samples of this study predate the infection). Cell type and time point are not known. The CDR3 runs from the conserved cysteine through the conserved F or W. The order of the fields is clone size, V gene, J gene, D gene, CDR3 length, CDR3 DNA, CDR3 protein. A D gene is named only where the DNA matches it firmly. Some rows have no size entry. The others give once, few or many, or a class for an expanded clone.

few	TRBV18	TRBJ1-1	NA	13	TGTGCCAGCTCACTGGGACAAAGCGAACGAGCTTTCTTT	CASSLGQSERAFF
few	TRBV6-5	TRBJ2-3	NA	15	TGTGCCAGCAGCATGGGACGTTTGGGCACAGATACGCAGTATTTT	CASSMGRLGTDTQYF
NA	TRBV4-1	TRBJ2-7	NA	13	TGCGCCAGCAGCCAGAGGCGATCCTACGAGCAGTACTTC	CASSQRRSYEQYF
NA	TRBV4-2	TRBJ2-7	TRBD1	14	TGTGCCAGCAGCCAGGGGACAGACTCCTACGAGCAGTACTTC	CASSQGTDSYEQYF
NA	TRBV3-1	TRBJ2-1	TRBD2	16	TGTGCCAGCAGCCAGGGGACTGGGACTAGCAGGAATGAGCAGTTCTTC	CASSQGTGTSRNEQFF
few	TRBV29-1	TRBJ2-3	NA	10	TGCAGCGTTCAATCAGATACGCAGTATTTT	CSVQSDTQYF
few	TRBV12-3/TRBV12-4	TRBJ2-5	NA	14	TGTGCCAGCAGTTTAACCCAGGGTCAAGAGACCCAGTACTTC	CASSLTQGQETQYF
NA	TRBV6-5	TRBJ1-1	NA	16	TGTGCCAGCAGTTACTTACGCAGGACCATCAACACTGAAGCTTTCTTT	CASSYLRRTINTEAFF
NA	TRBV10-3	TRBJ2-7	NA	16	TGTGCCATCAGTGACCCCCCGGACGGGAGCTACTACGAGCAGTACTTC	CAISDPPDGSYYEQYF
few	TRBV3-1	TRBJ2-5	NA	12	TGTGCCAGCAGCCAAGGGATGGGGACCCAGTACTTC	CASSQGMGTQYF
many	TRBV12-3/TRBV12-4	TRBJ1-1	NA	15	TGTGCCAGCAGTTCCAAACAGGGTGGGTTGGATGAAGCTTTCTTT	CASSSKQGGLDEAFF
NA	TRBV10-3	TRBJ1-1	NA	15	TGTGCCATCAGTGACCCCGGACGGGTTAACACTGAAGCTTTCTTT	CAISDPGRVNTEAFF